The T cell receptor beta chain under discussion was sequenced for a study of vaccination and CD4 T cells after COVID-19. The Oncomine TCR Beta short-read assay was applied to DNA of cultured CD4+ T cells. TCRdb fed the PCR reads into MiXCR, producing one record per CDR3 protein. Of approximately 1,300 distinct CDR3 sequences listed, over 15% are singletons. Treatment noted: approximately nine-day PBMC culture with coronavirus spike peptide pools or control peptides (ViraFEST assay). The collection of CD4+ T cells from the unexposed donor took place before the COVID-19 pandemic (2011-2018). This clonotype has a handful of counts. Its specificity is unknown. Findings and limits, study-wide: Recorded median SARS-CoV-2-reactive clonotype numbers increased from about 20 to 38 without reaching significance.

Sequencing was performed on CD4+ T cells from blood, cultured in vitro. The clonotype comes from a human donor in good health.

The CDR3 region has the DNA TGCAGTGCTTCAGGGGGAGTCTACGAGCAGTACTTC. Its protein is CSASGGVYEQYF. This chain joins TRBV20-1 and TRBJ2-7, with TRBD1 matching over 7 bases. CDR1 and CDR2 (germline): DFQATT, SNEGSKA (reference sequence). V lost 5 bases, J lost 3 bases, and 4 bases stayed unmatched. This CDR3 spans 12 amino acids.